These T cell receptor beta chains were read from a single sample in a study of Graves' ophthalmopathy and Graves' hyperthyroidism. MiXCR, applied by TCRdb to the multiplex PCR reads, yields one record per CDR3 protein. The top ten clones hold 8.5% to 14% of a sample with around 1.1 million distinct CDR3 sequences, less than 45% of them seen once. Material for sequencing was peripheral blood or thyroid tissue (not recorded which). The receptor set was obtained from an adult man with Graves' hyperthyroidism. Each CDR3 is given with its conserved first and last residue. The D gene is left open where the match is weak. A row's size may be missing; if present it is once, few, many or a size class.

CDR3nt | CDR3aa | d_gene | abundance | j_gene | v_gene
TGCGCCAGCGGCGCGGACGTCTACGAGCAGTACTTC | CASGADVYEQYF | . | few | TRBJ2-7 | TRBV5-1
TGTGCCACCAGTGACGCCCCCGGTTCGAGCGGGGGGAACACCGGGGAGCTGTTTTTT | CATSDAPGSSGGNTGELFF | TRBD2 | . | TRBJ2-2 | TRBV24-1
TGTGCCAGCCGGCGCCGGGGCTACACCTTC | CASRRRGYTF | . | many | TRBJ1-2 | TRBV6-6
TGTGCCATCAGTCACCACGGGGGCGGCTATGGCTACACCTTC | CAISHHGGGYGYTF | . | many | TRBJ1-2 | TRBV10-3
TGCAGTGCTAGACCGGGGACAGCCTCCTACGAGCAGTACTTC | CSARPGTASYEQYF | TRBD1 | . | TRBJ2-7 | TRBV20-1
TGTGCCAGCAGTGAACTAGACGGGGCTAATGAAAAACTGTTTTTT | CASSELDGANEKLFF | . | . | TRBJ1-4 | TRBV10-3
TGTGCCAGCACCCCGGCGATCTCTGGAAACACCATATATTTT | CASTPAISGNTIYF | . | many | TRBJ1-3 | TRBV12-3/TRBV12-4
TGTGCCACCAGAGGGGGGACATTTACTTCACCCCTCCACTTT | CATRGGTFTSPLHF | . | many | TRBJ1-6 | TRBV10-3
TGTGCCAGCAGGCCTACCAGGGAGACCCAGTACTTC | CASRPTRETQYF | . | few | TRBJ2-5 | TRBV28
TGTGCCACCAGTGATGAGATGCCGGGACAGGGGCGAGGCGGGGAGCTGTTTTTT | CATSDEMPGQGRGGELFF | TRBD1 | many | TRBJ2-2 | TRBV24-1
TGTGCCAGCAGCAGACAGGATCATAGCAATCAGCCCCAGCATTTT | CASSRQDHSNQPQHF | . | . | TRBJ1-5 | TRBV6-2/TRBV6-3
TGTGCCAGCATACAGGACGGGGAGCTGTTTTTT | CASIQDGELFF | . | . | TRBJ2-2 | TRBV6-5
TGTGCCACCAGCTTTGGGACTCGGTCTAGAGGAGCTAACTATGGCTACACCTTC | CATSFGTRSRGANYGYTF | . | few | TRBJ1-2 | TRBV6-5
TGCGCCAGCAGCTTACAGGGCGAGGGTAATGAAAAACTGTTTTTT | CASSLQGEGNEKLFF | . | few | TRBJ1-4 | TRBV5-1
TGTGCCACCAGTGGGGGGCTATATGAGCAGTTCTTC | CATSGGLYEQFF | . | . | TRBJ2-1 | TRBV24-1
TGTGCCAGCAGCCAAACCGGGACTGAGAATCAGCCCCAGCATTTT | CASSQTGTENQPQHF | . | many | TRBJ1-5 | TRBV4-2
TGCGCCAGCAGCTCTATAGCGGGGGGGCAGTATGAGTACTTC | CASSSIAGGQYEYF | TRBD2 | . | TRBJ2-7 | TRBV5-1
TGTGCCACCAGTGATTTACGAGGGGAGAGGGACACTGAAGCTTTCTTT | CATSDLRGERDTEAFF | . | . | TRBJ1-1 | TRBV24-1
TGTGCCATCAATGGGGCTCGCGAGCAGTACTTC | CAINGAREQYF | . | . | TRBJ2-7 | TRBV10-3
TGTGCCAGCAGCCGATCCGGGACTAATGAAAAACTGTTTTTT | CASSRSGTNEKLFF | . | many | TRBJ1-4 | TRBV7-2
TGCAGTGCTAGTGACGGACGCGTGGGGGCCGGAGAGACCCAGTACTTC | CSASDGRVGAGETQYF | . | . | TRBJ2-5 | TRBV20-1
TGTGCCACCAGCAGCAACACTGAAGCTTTCTTT | CATSSNTEAFF | . | many | TRBJ1-1 | TRBV15
TGCACCGGTTTTACAGGGATACGGACTGAAGCTTTCTTT | CTGFTGIRTEAFF | . | . | TRBJ1-1 | TRBV29-1
TGCAGTGCTAGCCCAGGCCCTAACTATGGCTACACCTTC | CSASPGPNYGYTF | . | many | TRBJ1-2 | TRBV20-1
TGCGCCAGCAGCCAGGGGAGGGATAATTCACCCCTCCACTTT | CASSQGRDNSPLHF | . | many | TRBJ1-6 | TRBV4-1
TGTGCCAGCAGCTTAGACTCAAGGGGGCGGTCACCCCTCCACTTT | CASSLDSRGRSPLHF | TRBD1 | . | TRBJ1-6 | TRBV7-2
TGTGCCAGCAGCCGCGGGGGGTTAGGGGCCGGGGAGACCCAGTACTTC | CASSRGGLGAGETQYF | TRBD2 | . | TRBJ2-5 | TRBV7-9
TGTGCCAGCAGCTCAAGTACTGGGGCCAACGTCCTGACTTTC | CASSSSTGANVLTF | . | few | TRBJ2-6 | TRBV7-9
TGTGCCAGCAGCCTTAGCCCCCCCGGGCCTGGTGATGAAAAACTGTTTTTT | CASSLSPPGPGDEKLFF | . | . | TRBJ1-4 | TRBV7-6
TGTGCCACCCATGAAGGTGGCAGGTGGGGTGAAAAACTGTTTTTT | CATHEGGRWGEKLFF | . | . | TRBJ1-4 | TRBV2
TGCGCCAGCAGCTCCGGTCTAGCGGCGAGCACAGATACGCAGTATTTT | CASSSGLAASTDTQYF | TRBD2 | once | TRBJ2-3 | TRBV5-1
TGCAGCGTTGAGGTCCCTAATCAGCCCCAGCATTTT | CSVEVPNQPQHF | . | many | TRBJ1-5 | TRBV29-1
TGCAGCGTTGAAGGTCTAATCCACCGCATGAACACTGAAGCTTTCTTT | CSVEGLIHRMNTEAFF | . | many | TRBJ1-1 | TRBV29-1
TGTGCCAGCAGCCGCGGACTAGCGGGAGGCGGGGAGCTGTTTTTT | CASSRGLAGGGELFF | TRBD2 | once | TRBJ2-2 | TRBV9
TGCAGCGTTGAAGTAGCGGACTACAAGCATTTT | CSVEVADYKHF | . | . | TRBJ1-5 | TRBV29-1
TGTGCCACCAGACCGGGACTAGCGGGATGGGTGCAAGAGACCCAGTACTTC | CATRPGLAGWVQETQYF | TRBD2 | many | TRBJ2-5 | TRBV19
TGCAGTGCCCCCAGGACAGGTGGGGGCGGTAACTATGGCTACACCTTC | CSAPRTGGGGNYGYTF | TRBD1 | . | TRBJ1-2 | TRBV20-1
TGTGCCAGCAGTGAATGGGTAGGGACAGGGGCCAACGTCCTGACTTTC | CASSEWVGTGANVLTF | . | . | TRBJ2-6 | TRBV25-1
TGTGCCAGCAGAAGAAATCAAGGAGGGTATGAAAAACTGTTTTTT | CASRRNQGGYEKLFF | . | many | TRBJ1-4 | TRBV7-2
TGTGCCAGCAGTTACGCCCTGGCTGGAAACACCATATATTTT | CASSYALAGNTIYF | . | few | TRBJ1-3 | TRBV6-5
TGTGCCAGCAGCGCGGGGCTTCAAGACACTGAAGCTTTCTTT | CASSAGLQDTEAFF | . | many | TRBJ1-1 | TRBV9
TGTGCCAGCAGCTCAGGTACAGCCCTAGGATCCTACGAGCAGTACTTC | CASSSGTALGSYEQYF | . | . | TRBJ2-7 | TRBV11-2
TGTGCCACCAGCAGAGATATGGGACAGGGGATATATAGCAATCAGCCCCAGCATTTT | CATSRDMGQGIYSNQPQHF | TRBD1 | many | TRBJ1-5 | TRBV15
TGTGCCAGCAGCTTAGGACAGCACAGCTCCTACGAGCAGTACTTC | CASSLGQHSSYEQYF | . | few | TRBJ2-7 | TRBV5-8
TGTGCCAGCAGCACCTTCACCGGGACTAACTATGGCTACACCTTC | CASSTFTGTNYGYTF | . | . | TRBJ1-2 | TRBV11-2
TGTGCCAGCAGTAAAACGGGGCAGAGAGCTTTCTTC | CASSKTGQRAFF | . | . | TRBJ2-5 | TRBV10-3
TGTGCCAGCAGTGGATCCAGGGTGAACACTGAAGCTTTCTTT | CASSGSRVNTEAFF | . | many | TRBJ1-1 | TRBV25-1
TGTGCCAGCACCAACCGACTCGAGCAGTACTTC | CASTNRLEQYF | . | many | TRBJ2-7 | TRBV11-2
TGCAGTGCACAAGACAGGGGCGGGGACACTGAAGCTTTCTTT | CSAQDRGGDTEAFF | TRBD1 | . | TRBJ1-1 | TRBV20-1
TGCAGCGTTGTGGGGGAAAAAGAGACCCAGTACTTC | CSVVGEKETQYF | . | many | TRBJ2-5 | TRBV29-1
TGTGCCAGCAGACCTACAGGGGGCTCTGGAAACACCATATATTTT | CASRPTGGSGNTIYF | TRBD1 | once | TRBJ1-3 | TRBV2
TGTGCCAGCAGCAGCCAGACAGGGACCACTGAAGCTTTCTTT | CASSSQTGTTEAFF | TRBD1 | once | TRBJ1-1 | TRBV7-9
TGTGCCATCAGTGAGTCTCGGACCGCGGCGGGCACTGAAAAACTGTTTTTT | CAISESRTAAGTEKLFF | . | . | TRBJ1-4 | TRBV10-3
TGTGCCAGCAGTTGGGACGGTGGAAACACCATATATTTT | CASSWDGGNTIYF | . | . | TRBJ1-3 | TRBV10-3
TGTGCCACCAGCAGAGATTCCGGGAGGCCTGGGGGTGAGCAGTTTTTT | CATSRDSGRPGGEQFF | . | . | TRBJ1-4 | TRBV15
TGCGCCAGCAGCCAAGATGCTAGCAGGACTAGCGTTTCCTACGAGCAGTACTTC | CASSQDASRTSVSYEQYF | TRBD2 | . | TRBJ2-7 | TRBV4-1
TGCGCCAGCAGCTTGGGGACTAGCGGGAGGAAGTACGAGCAGTACTTC | CASSLGTSGRKYEQYF | TRBD2 | many | TRBJ2-7 | TRBV5-1
TGTGCCAGCAGCTTGGCACAGGGTGAAGAGACCCAGTACTTC | CASSLAQGEETQYF | . | many | TRBJ2-5 | TRBV12-3/TRBV12-4